Shown below are 31 T cell receptor beta chains from a single sample sequenced in a study of cytomegalovirus exposure and HLA in healthy donors. 13 Jbeta primers and 60 Vbeta primers were used for the PCR. Libraries were prepared by immunoSEQ multiplex PCR; TCRdb keeps only in-frame clonotypes and omits some of them. Of 150,000 to 200,000 clones listed, under 85% are singletons. Specimen: PBMCs. These receptors were taken from a man aged 45-60 years in good health and CMV-seronegative.

The CDR3 loop reads CASSLMREAYYEQYF. The DNA of the CDR3 is TGTGCCAGCAGTTTAATGCGGGAGGCTTATTACGAGCAGTACTTC. This rearrangement joins TRBV28 to TRBJ2-7, with 8 bases matching TRBD2. Germline V gives CDR1 MDHEN, CDR2 SYDVKM. With V trimmed by 2 bases and J by 4 bases, 7 bases remained unmatched. This CDR3 has 15 amino acids.

The chain carries TRBV5-8 and TRBJ1-4; 10 positions match TRBD1. The CDR3 contains 16 residues. J was trimmed by 5 bases and V by 4 bases; bases with no gene match: 8. Germline CDR1 SGHTS, CDR2 YDEGEE. CDR3 region: CASSLYPTGGNEKLFF. The CDR3 nucleotides are TGTGCCAGCAGCCTTTACCCGACAGGGGGCAATGAAAAACTGTTTTTT.

This rearrangement joins TRBV9 to TRBJ1-5; D not resolved. The CDR3 has 14 amino acids. CDR1 and CDR2 (germline): SGDLS, YYNGEE. Trimming removed 5 bases from V and 0 bases from J, with 9 bases in between. The CDR3 DNA is TGTGCCAGCAGTGGAGGTTATAGCAATCAGCCCCAGCATTTT. This sequence encodes CASSGGYSNQPQHF.

A note on this clone: At the DNA level, this CDR3 is encoded by other sequences in the same sample as well. The chain uses TRBV28 and TRBJ2-3; D perhaps matches TRBD1 (5 bases). CDR1 and CDR2 from the germline V gene are MDHEN and SYDVKM. This CDR3 comprises 11 residues. Trimming pared 8 bases from V and 4 bases from J, leaving 7 bases between. The CDR3: CASGAPDTQYF. CDR3 coding DNA: TGTGCCAGCGGGGCGCCAGATACGCAGTATTTT.

The chain carries TRBV4-3 and TRBJ1-4, with 7 bases identical to TRBD1. CDR1 is LGHNA, CDR2 YSLEER, per germline. Losses at the gene ends were 4 bases for V and 4 bases for J; bases not matched to a gene: 9. This CDR3 region has 16 residues. CDR3 nucleotides: TGCGCCAGCAGCCCCCACGGGACAGTCATTAATGAAAAACTGTTTTTT. Its translation: CASSPHGTVINEKLFF.

The genes are TRBV25-1 and TRBJ2-1; 7 bases match TRBD1. The CDR3 extends over 14 amino acids. Germline CDR1 is MGHDK and CDR2 is SYGVNS. V was clipped by 5 bases and J by 5 bases; unmatched bases: 6. The CDR3 nucleotides are TGTGCCAGCAGTACCCGGGACAGTGACAATGAGCAGTTCTTC. It is translated as CASSTRDSDNEQFF.

This clone was seen only a few times. V and J are TRBV18 and TRBJ1-1; D is unclear. This CDR3 is built from 15 residues. Looked up from germline, CDR1 is KGHSH and CDR2 is LQKENI. The V end was cut by 1 base, the J end by 3 bases, with 12 bases between. CDR3 region: CASSPRRGRYTEAFF. CDR3 nucleotides: TGTGCCAGCTCACCACGTAGAGGGCGTTACACTGAAGCTTTCTTT.

This clone has a single count. This chain links TRBV9 with TRBJ2-7; D possibly corresponds to TRBD1 (6 bases). The V gene lost 3 bases and the J gene lost 1 base, with 8 bases spanning the gap. This CDR3 has 13 amino acids. Germline CDR1 SGDLS, CDR2 YYNGEE. The CDR3 loop is CASSGTDSYEQYF. The CDR3 nucleotides read TGTGCCAGCAGCGGGACAGATTCCTACGAGCAGTACTTC.

J is TRBJ2-5 and V is TRBV11-2; D unclear. This CDR3 has 11 residues. With 4 bases removed from V and 5 bases from J, the gap between germline ends came to 5 bases. Germline CDR1 reads SGHAT; CDR2 reads FQNNGV. The CDR3 DNA is TGTGCCAGCAGCTACACGGAGACCCAGTACTTC. This sequence encodes CASSYTETQYF.

A few counts support this clone. The rearrangement uses TRBV18 and TRBJ2-1; TRBD1 agrees at 8 bases. The CDR3 totals 13 residues. Trimming at V came to 4 bases and at J to 8 bases, leaving 4 bases not matched to a gene. CDR1 is KGHSH and CDR2 is LQKENI in the germline V gene. As DNA, the CDR3 is TGTGCCAGCTCACAGGACAGGGTCCATGAGCAGTTCTTC. This encodes CASSQDRVHEQFF. Looking up the rest from reference TRBV18 and TRBJ2-1 gives the full variable domain: NAGVMQNPRHLVRRRGQEARLRCSPMKGHSHVYWYRQLPEEGLKFMVYLQKENIIDESGMPKERFSAEFPKEGPSILRIQQVVRGDSAAYFCASSQDRVHEQFFGPGTRLTVL.

The gene calls are TRBV6-5 and TRBJ1-1, with a weak D call TRBD1 (5 bases). V dropped 0 bases and J dropped 5 bases, with 13 bases sitting between them. Looked up from germline, CDR1 is MNHEY and CDR2 is SVGAGI. The CDR3 contains 15 residues. The CDR3 DNA is TGTGCCAGCAGTTACTCGCAGGGAAGAGGTACTGAAGCTTTCTTT. Its protein is CASSYSQGRGTEAFF.

This rearrangement joins TRBV28 to TRBJ2-1; 14 nucleotides agree with TRBD2. Germline-derived CDR1 and CDR2 are MDHEN and SYDVKM. The CDR3 sequence is 16 residues long. With 8 bases clipped from V and 9 bases from J, the junction kept 12 bases outside the gene matches. The CDR3 loop is CASSPRGTSGSIEQFF. CDR3 DNA: TGTGCCAGCTCCCCTCGGGGGACTAGCGGGAGTATTGAGCAGTTCTTC.

This sequence joins TRBV19 and TRBJ2-3; the D gene is possibly TRBD2 (6 bases). The CDR3 is made up of 14 amino acids. V lost 6 bases, J lost 0 bases, and 10 bases lay in between. Looked up from germline, CDR1 is LNHDA and CDR2 is SQIVND (reference sequence). CDR3 region: CASRRGTSTDTQYF. The DNA for the CDR3 is TGTGCCAGTAGGCGGGGCACTAGCACAGATACGCAGTATTTT.

The chain joins TRBV7-2 to TRBJ2-3; the match to TRBD2 covers 11 bases. The CDR3 spans 16 residues. The ends lost 1 base at V and 6 bases at J; junction bases unmatched: 6. Per germline, CDR1 SGHTA and CDR2 FQGNSA. The CDR3 protein is CASSLGGLAGRDTQYF. As DNA, the CDR3 is TGTGCCAGCAGCTTAGGTGGACTAGCGGGTAGGGATACGCAGTATTTT.

The chain is built from TRBV27 and TRBJ2-2; D is possibly TRBD2 (6 bases). This CDR3 is 16 amino acids long. Trimming shortened V by 10 bases and J by 5 bases, and 23 bases separated the two germline ends. The germline V gene has CDR1 MNHEY and CDR2 SMNVEV (reference sequence). The CDR3 nucleotides read TGTGCCACCAGACGGGCAGGGACTTCTTTGACCGGGGAGCTGTTTTTT. Encoded protein: CATRRAGTSLTGELFF.

CDR3 bases: TGCAGTGCTCAGCGGGCGGGCACGCAGTATTTT. Translated, it gives CSAQRAGTQYF. The chain recombines TRBV20-1 with TRBJ2-3; D is perhaps TRBD2 (6 bases). This CDR3 has 11 residues. The germline V gene has CDR1 DFQATT and CDR2 SNEGSKA (reference sequence). Between the trimmed V and J ends, which lost 5 bases and 9 bases, there was a span of 12 bases.

The J gene is TRBJ2-1, the V gene TRBV7-8, with D unclear. V shed 3 bases and J shed 0 bases, with 15 bases lying between them. Germline-derived CDR1 and CDR2 are SGHVS and FQNEAQ. The CDR3 length is 17 residues. The CDR3 loop reads CASSFRLASSSYNEQFF. The CDR3, as DNA: TGTGCCAGCAGCTTTAGGTTAGCTTCTAGCTCCTACAATGAGCAGTTCTTC.

The chain joins TRBV6-5 to TRBJ2-3; weak D call: TRBD2 (6 bases). V lost 2 bases, J lost 3 bases, and 9 bases lay in between. The CDR3 totals 14 residues. CDR1 and CDR2 from the germline V gene are MNHEY and SVGAGI. This chain's CDR3 is CASSYGRGTDTQYF. For the CDR3, the DNA is TGTGCCAGCAGTTACGGGCGGGGAACAGATACGCAGTATTTT.

The chain is built from TRBV6-1 and TRBJ1-6; 7 positions agree with TRBD1. Per the germline V gene, CDR1 is MNHNS and CDR2 is SASEGT. With V trimmed by 7 bases and J by 9 bases, 12 bases remained unmatched. CDR3 size: 15 residues. The CDR3 coding sequence is TGTGCCAGCACCGAGACAGGGCCGTCTACTTCACCCCTCCACTTT. It yields the protein CASTETGPSTSPLHF.

This clone was seen more than once but under ten times. The rearrangement links TRBV4-3 to TRBJ2-6; D remains ambiguous. Trimming pared 0 bases from V and 0 bases from J, leaving 6 bases between. Germline V gene lookup returns CDR1 LGHNA and CDR2 YSLEER. This CDR3 is built from 16 residues. CDR3 coding DNA: TGCGCCAGCAGCCAAGATCAGTACTCTGGGGCCAACGTCCTGACTTTC. It specifies CASSQDQYSGANVLTF.

V gene TRBV28 combines with J gene TRBJ2-5; 8 nucleotides agree with TRBD1. J was trimmed by 1 base and V by 2 bases; bases with no gene match: 3. The CDR3 spans 15 residues. Germline assignment: CDR1 MDHEN and CDR2 SYDVKM. As DNA, the CDR3 is TGTGCCAGCAGTTTACAGGGGGCTGTCCAAGAGACCCAGTACTTC. This gives the protein CASSLQGAVQETQYF.

Points on this clone: Other DNA sequences in this sample translate to the same CDR3. V and J are TRBV13 and TRBJ1-6; D is possibly TRBD1 (5 bases). The ends were cut back, 2 bases at V and 7 bases at J, with 9 bases in the middle. The CDR3 runs 14 residues. Germline CDR1 and CDR2: PRHDT and FYEKMQ (reference sequence). The CDR3 nucleotides are TGTGCCAGCAGCTTACGGCAGGGAAATTCACCCCTCCACTTT. As protein: CASSLRQGNSPLHF. The full variable domain, in which reference TRBV13 and TRBJ1-6 provide the parts outside the CDR3, is AAGVIQSPRHLIKEKRETATLKCYPIPRHDTVYWYQQGPGQDPQFLISFYEKMQSDKGSIPDRFSAQQFSDYHSELNMSSLELGDSALYFCASSLRQGNSPLHFGNGTRLTVT.

The chain uses TRBV29-1 and TRBJ2-2; 7 positions match TRBD1. Germline values: CDR1 SQVTM, CDR2 ANQGSEA. The CDR3 consists of 14 residues. V lost 5 bases to trimming and J lost 1 base; unmatched junction nucleotides: 4. The CDR3 DNA is TGCAGCGTTAAACGGGACAGGAACACCGGGGAGCTGTTTTTT. Protein product: CSVKRDRNTGELFF.

The rearrangement uses TRBV28 and TRBJ2-1, with D maybe TRBD2 (5 bases). Trimming removed 8 bases from V and 5 bases from J, with 13 bases in between. The CDR3 is 13 amino acids. The germline gives CDR1 MDHEN, CDR2 SYDVKM. CDR3 DNA sequence: TGTGCCAGCCCCGGGGTAGATAACAATGAGCAGTTCTTC. Translating gives CASPGVDNNEQFF.

The sample holds one count of this clone. The CDR3 sequence is CASSRDRDNTEAFF. In nucleotides, the CDR3 is TGTGCCAGCAGCAGGGACAGGGATAACACTGAAGCTTTCTTT. This chain connects TRBV6-5 to TRBJ1-1; 9 bases are a match to TRBD1. CDR3 size: 14 residues. CDR1 is MNHEY, CDR2 SVGAGI, per germline. J was trimmed by 2 bases and V by 6 bases; bases with no gene match: 4.

The rearrangement uses TRBV2 and TRBJ1-3; D is undetermined. The germline CDR1 and CDR2 sequences are SNHLY and FYNNEI. The CDR3 sequence is 14 residues long. The V end was cut by 6 bases, the J end by 4 bases, with 13 bases between. The CDR3 DNA sequence: TGTGCCAGCAGACGGGTGTCGGAGGGAAACACCATATATTTT. Translation gives CASRRVSEGNTIYF.

This chain connects TRBV6-6 to TRBJ2-7; no firm D call. Germline V gene data show CDR1 as MNHNY and CDR2 as SVGAGI (reference sequence). This CDR3 is built from 16 residues. Trimming pared 0 bases from V and 0 bases from J, leaving 12 bases between. CDR3 amino acids: CASSYSKTEISYEQYF. CDR3 DNA: TGTGCCAGCAGTTACTCGAAAACCGAGATCTCCTACGAGCAGTACTTC.

The chain is built from TRBV13 and TRBJ2-5, with 9 positions matching TRBD2. V shed 5 bases and J 2 bases; nucleotides not matched to a gene: 9. CDR1 and CDR2 from the germline V gene are PRHDT and FYEKMQ (reference sequence). There are 16 residues in the CDR3. CDR3 sequence (DNA): TGTGCCAGCAGCGTCGCATGGGCGGGAGGGCAAGAGACCCAGTACTTC. This codes for CASSVAWAGGQETQYF.

The gene calls are TRBV6-5 and TRBJ1-1; 7 nucleotides match TRBD1. The CDR3 has 14 residues. Germline values: CDR1 MNHEY, CDR2 SVGAGI. Trimming at V came to 6 bases and at J to 4 bases, leaving 8 bases not matched to a gene. CDR3 nucleotide sequence: TGTGCCAGCAGAAAAACAGGGGTCGCCACTGAAGCTTTCTTT. Its translation is CASRKTGVATEAFF.

A remark on this clone: One end of the junction varies from germline; a read error may be responsible. This chain connects TRBV7-9 to TRBJ1-3; D is unresolved. The CDR3 sequence is 14 residues long. CDR1 is SEHNR and CDR2 is FQNEAQ in the germline V gene (reference sequence). The CDR3 DNA reads TGTTCCAGCAGCTTATCGTCTCCTGGAAACACCATATATTTT. Its translation is CSSSLSSPGNTIYF.

The genes are TRBV6-6 and TRBJ2-1, with D maybe TRBD2 (6 bases). The CDR3 runs 15 residues. The V gene lost 4 bases and the J gene lost 4 bases, with 14 bases spanning the gap. Germline V CDR1 and CDR2: MNHNY, SVGAGI (reference sequence). The CDR3 DNA reads as TGTGCCAGCAGTTCTTCCGGGACTCAATACAATGAGCAGTTCTTC. Protein sequence: CASSSSGTQYNEQFF.